The clone carrying this T cell receptor beta chain was observed a single time. Its antigen is as yet unknown. This specimen comes from a study of shared clonotypes between healthy human individuals. Study outcomes and limitations: Clonotypes shared by all four sorted-subset donors had higher generation probabilities than non-shared clonotypes.

Template for every sorted-subset replicate PCR totaled approximately 0.2 ug DNA, roughly 30,000 T cell genomes. Using immunoSEQ multiplex PCR, the repertoire was profiled, and TCRdb retains in-frame clones only, with some absent. Of around 1.5 million clones in the sample, nearly 99% were seen once. Only Caucasian adults living in Nashville, Tennessee served as donors. Splitting of CD4+ cells produced CD45RA+ naive and CD45RA-negative memory subsets. Sequenced material: naive CD4+ T cells sorted from blood. The subset here: CD45RA+ positively selected. This clonotype originated in a man aged 30 to 39 in good health.

The CDR3 loop is CASSVGRSYSNQPQHF. CDR3 DNA sequence: TGTGCCAGCAGTGTCGGCAGATCATATAGCAATCAGCCCCAGCATTTT. V and J are TRBV2 and TRBJ1-5; no clear D gene. The CDR3 length is 16 residues. The V gene lost 4 bases and the J gene lost 0 bases, with 13 bases spanning the gap. Per the germline V gene, CDR1 is SNHLY and CDR2 is FYNNEI.